The sequence of this T cell receptor (beta chain) was determined in a study of vaccination effects on CD4 cells after COVID-19. CD4+ T cells specific for antigen were expanded with viral peptide pools by the ViraFEST assay before sequencing. The authors isolated CD4+ T cells after approximately 9 days of culture. Note on this clone: Its antigen is not identified.

Assay used: immunoSEQ multiplex PCR; TCRdb lists only in-frame clones, some missing. The table records 50,000 to 75,000 clones, about four fifths of them present only once. Germline V gene data show CDR1 as MRHNA and CDR2 as SNTAGT. This CDR3 is built from 14 residues. The J segment lost 4 bases and the V segment lost 7 bases, leaving 6 bases of the junction unmatched. V is TRBV6-4 and J is TRBJ1-4; 7 bases are a match to TRBD1. The material sequenced was CD4+ T cells from PBMCs cultured with HCoV-229E spike peptides, taken before COVID-19 vaccination. This sequence originates from a human donor who received a COVID-19 vaccine. CDR3 nucleotide sequence: TGTGCCAGCATCCGGACAGGATTTAATGAAAAACTGTTTTTT. As protein: CASIRTGFNEKLFF.